The 27 T cell receptor beta chains below come from one sample, sequenced in a study of blood T cell repertoires in COVID-19. Assay used: immunoSEQ multiplex PCR; TCRdb lists only in-frame clones, some missing. Of 150,000 or so clones listed, around 90% are singletons. Sequenced sample: peripheral blood. These receptors were collected from a man in his 60s with active or convalescent COVID-19.

V is TRBV19 and J is TRBJ2-3; TRBD2 is a possible D gene (6 bases). Germline CDR1 and CDR2: LNHDA and SQIVND (reference sequence). The V gene lost 4 bases and the J gene lost 4 bases, with 21 bases spanning the gap. The CDR3 loop spans 17 amino acids. CDR3 DNA: TGTGCCAGTAGTAAATCTCGGGGCGGGAAAGGGGCAGATACGCAGTATTTT. This gives the protein CASSKSRGGKGADTQYF.

V gene TRBV18 combines with J gene TRBJ2-1, with TRBD2 identical over 7 bases. CDR1 KGHSH and CDR2 LQKENI come from the germline V gene. The CDR3 has 17 residues. The junction had 7 bases not matched to a gene; V was cut back by 2 bases and J by 0 bases. The CDR3 spells CASSPGWRGGSYNEQFF. Written as DNA, the CDR3 is TGTGCCAGCTCACCAGGGTGGCGCGGGGGCTCCTACAATGAGCAGTTCTTC. The full variable domain, completed using reference TRBV18 and TRBJ2-1, is NAGVMQNPRHLVRRRGQEARLRCSPMKGHSHVYWYRQLPEEGLKFMVYLQKENIIDESGMPKERFSAEFPKEGPSILRIQQVVRGDSAAYFCASSPGWRGGSYNEQFFGPGTRLTVL.

The genes are TRBV7-9 and TRBJ2-2, with TRBD2 identical over 8 bases. The length of the CDR3 is 15 residues. Trimming took 3 bases from V and 4 from J; bases not matched to a gene: 4. The germline CDR1 and CDR2 sequences are SEHNR and FQNEAQ (reference sequence). In DNA form, the CDR3 reads TGTGCCAGCAGCTTTGGACTAGCCTTCACCGGGGAGCTGTTTTTT. This sequence encodes CASSFGLAFTGELFF.

The chain combines TRBV29-1 with TRBJ2-3; 12 nucleotides match TRBD2. This CDR3 comprises 14 residues. The V gene end was trimmed by 6 bases and the J gene end by 8 bases; junction bases not matched to a gene: 9. Germline V gene lookup returns CDR1 SQVTM and CDR2 ANQGSEA. The CDR3 sequence is CSVRTLAGGGTQYF. The CDR3 DNA is TGCAGCGTCCGGACCCTAGCGGGGGGGGGTACGCAGTATTTT.

This clone is a singleton in its sample. The J gene is TRBJ1-6, the V gene TRBV7-9; 8 bases are a match to TRBD1. J was trimmed by 9 bases and V by 5 bases; bases with no gene match: 9. CDR3 size: 15 residues. Germline-derived CDR1 and CDR2 are SEHNR and FQNEAQ (reference sequence). CDR3 nucleotides: TGTGCCAGCAGCGGACAGGGAATCTCTTTTTCACCCCTCCACTTT. Protein: CASSGQGISFSPLHF.

The rearrangement uses TRBV20-1 and TRBJ2-3, with 8 bases lining up with TRBD1. The CDR3 length is 14 residues. Germline values: CDR1 DFQATT, CDR2 SNEGSKA (reference sequence). J was trimmed by 4 bases and V by 3 bases; bases with no gene match: 6. CDR3 coding DNA: TGCAGTGCTAGTCGACAGGGGTACGCAGATACGCAGTATTTT. This gives the protein CSASRQGYADTQYF.

This chain links TRBV18 with TRBJ2-1; the match to TRBD2 covers 8 bases. The trim removed 0 bases at V and 8 bases at J, leaving 6 bases unmatched. Per the germline V gene, CDR1 is KGHSH and CDR2 is LQKENI. CDR3 size: 15 residues. The CDR3: CASSPPELAAYEQFF. CDR3 bases: TGTGCCAGCTCACCACCGGAACTAGCGGCCTATGAGCAGTTCTTC. The variable domain in full, completed from reference TRBV18 and TRBJ2-1, reads NAGVMQNPRHLVRRRGQEARLRCSPMKGHSHVYWYRQLPEEGLKFMVYLQKENIIDESGMPKERFSAEFPKEGPSILRIQQVVRGDSAAYFCASSPPELAAYEQFFGPGTRLTVL.

The V and J genes are TRBV2 and TRBJ1-2; a possible D gene is TRBD1 (6 bases). Per germline, CDR1 SNHLY and CDR2 FYNNEI. The CDR3 length is 15 residues. Trimming took off 6 bases at V and 2 bases at J, with 16 bases between the two ends. CDR3 protein: CASSLTGILNYGYTF. The CDR3 DNA reads as TGTGCCAGCAGCCTTACAGGGATATTAAACTATGGCTACACCTTC.

This chain connects TRBV6-5 to TRBJ2-7, with TRBD1 matching 9 bases. Germline lookup yields CDR1 MNHEY and CDR2 SVGAGI. The CDR3 loop spans 15 amino acids. After removal of 3 bases from V and 1 base from J, the junction contained 4 bases not matched to a gene. CDR3 sequence (DNA): TGTGCCAGCAGTTATGTGGGACAGGGTTCCTACGAGCAGTACTTC. Translating gives CASSYVGQGSYEQYF.

This rearrangement joins TRBV10-3 to TRBJ2-7; 9 nucleotides agree with TRBD1. This CDR3 contains 16 residues. The germline gives CDR1 ENHRY, CDR2 SYGVKD. J lost 3 bases, V lost 0 bases, and 6 bases had no gene match. CDR3 bases: TGTGCCATCAGTGAGTCCGGGACAGGGAGAGGCTACGAGCAGTACTTC. It codes for CAISESGTGRGYEQYF.

The V and J genes are TRBV5-1 and TRBJ1-1; 7 bases are a match to TRBD1. Germline trimming cut 4 bases from V and 4 bases from J; bases unmatched to any gene: 13. This CDR3 is built from 16 residues. Looked up from germline, CDR1 is SGHRS and CDR2 is YFSETQ. Here the CDR3 DNA reads TGCGCCAGCAGCGTACAGGGGCGAGGTAAGGTCACTGAAGCTTTCTTT. Its protein product is CASSVQGRGKVTEAFF.

The chain has TRBV15 and TRBJ1-2, with 7 bases matching TRBD1. J was trimmed by 0 bases and V by 1 base; bases with no gene match: 11. The germline V gene encodes CDR1 LNHNV and CDR2 YYDKDF (reference sequence). The CDR3 extends over 18 amino acids. The chain's CDR3 is CATSRGMQTQGANYGYTF. CDR3 nucleotide sequence: TGTGCCACCAGCAGAGGCATGCAAACTCAGGGGGCTAACTATGGCTACACCTTC.

The chain has TRBV24-1 and TRBJ1-5; TRBD1 agrees at 7 bases. V shed 3 bases and J 2 bases; nucleotides not matched to a gene: 6. This CDR3 is 16 amino acids long. The germline gives CDR1 KGHDR, CDR2 SFDVKD. The CDR3 DNA reads as TGTGCCACCAGTGATATCAACAGGGGAGGCAATCAGCCCCAGCATTTT. Its protein is CATSDINRGGNQPQHF.

The chain joins TRBV5-1 to TRBJ2-1; the match to TRBD2 covers 9 bases. Germline loops: CDR1 SGHRS, CDR2 YFSETQ. The V segment lost 0 bases and the J segment 3 bases; nucleotides outside the gene matches: 7. The CDR3 is 17 amino acids. This CDR3 reads CASSLASTSGFYNEQFF. In nucleotides, the CDR3 is TGCGCCAGCAGCTTGGCCTCGACTAGCGGTTTCTACAATGAGCAGTTCTTC.

The chain links TRBV28 to TRBJ1-1; 10 nucleotides agree with TRBD1. V was clipped by 5 bases and J by 4 bases; unmatched bases: 7. CDR1 is MDHEN and CDR2 is SYDVKM in the germline V gene. The CDR3 loop spans 15 amino acids. The CDR3 protein is CASSPRGQGTTEAFF. The CDR3 DNA is TGTGCCAGCAGTCCCAGGGGACAGGGGACCACTGAAGCTTTCTTT.

This clone showed up just once. The gene calls are TRBV14 and TRBJ1-2; D remains ambiguous. Germline loops: CDR1 SGHDN, CDR2 FVKESK. CDR3 size: 13 residues. V lost 0 bases, J lost 4 bases, and 6 bases lay in between. CDR3 in amino acids: CASSQDGPYGYTF. CDR3 nucleotides: TGTGCCAGCAGCCAAGATGGCCCCTATGGCTACACCTTC.

The chain is built from TRBV28 and TRBJ2-1; 10 bases map to TRBD2. Germline trimming cut 10 bases from V and 7 bases from J; bases unmatched to any gene: 10. The CDR3 has 14 residues. Germline loops: CDR1 MDHEN, CDR2 SYDVKM. The CDR3 nucleotides are TGTGCCACCAGGAGCGGGAGGGCCCGGAATGAGCAGTTCTTC. This translates into CATRSGRARNEQFF.

The V gene is TRBV18, the J gene TRBJ1-6; the match to TRBD1 covers 8 bases. CDR1 is KGHSH and CDR2 is LQKENI in the germline V gene. This CDR3 is 16 amino acids long. The V gene end was trimmed by 6 bases and the J gene end by 8 bases; junction bases not matched to a gene: 12. CDR3 DNA sequence: TGTGCCAGCTCGCGTAGAGCGACAGGGGAGGATTCACCCCTCCACTTT. As protein: CASSRRATGEDSPLHF.

The rearrangement links TRBV27 to TRBJ2-6; 10 bases match TRBD1. With V trimmed by 7 bases and J by 2 bases, 11 bases remained unmatched. This CDR3 has 18 residues. CDR1 MNHEY and CDR2 SMNVEV come from the germline V gene (reference sequence). As DNA, the CDR3 is TGTGCCAGCAATCTACGGGACAGGGGATCACCTGGGGCCAACGTCCTGACTTTC. Translation gives CASNLRDRGSPGANVLTF.

The chain uses TRBV6-5 and TRBJ2-7, with D possibly being TRBD2 (5 bases). Germline CDR1 reads MNHEY; CDR2 reads SVGAGI. V lost 2 bases, J lost 3 bases, and 5 bases lay in between. This CDR3 has 12 residues. The CDR3 is CASSYRGYEQYF. CDR3 in DNA: TGTGCCAGCAGTTACCGGGGCTACGAGCAGTACTTC.

The chain employs TRBV5-1 and TRBJ2-5; no definite D call. From germline, CDR1 is SGHRS and CDR2 YFSETQ. V was cut by 5 bases and J by 5 bases, with 13 bases left in between. The CDR3 extends over 13 amino acids. The CDR3 bases are TGCGCCAGCAGTCGAGAGGATTTGGAGACCCAGTACTTC. This gives the protein CASSREDLETQYF.

The CDR3 sequence is CASSGEMGIRATNEKLFF. The CDR3 region has the DNA TGTGCCAGTAGTGGGGAGATGGGAATCAGAGCAACTAATGAAAAACTGTTTTTT. The chain couples TRBV19 to TRBJ1-4; D gene ambiguous. The CDR3 covers 18 residues. Germline lookup yields CDR1 LNHDA and CDR2 SQIVND (reference sequence). Trimming shortened V by 5 bases and J by 0 bases, and 19 bases separated the two germline ends.

The chain carries TRBV27 and TRBJ2-7; 9 nucleotides align to TRBD1. In germline, CDR1 is MNHEY, CDR2 SMNVEV (reference sequence). Unmatched junction bases numbered 5, after V lost 6 bases and J lost 2 bases. The CDR3 extends over 14 amino acids. The CDR3 sequence: CASSWTGEPYEQYF. The CDR3 DNA sequence: TGTGCCAGCAGCTGGACAGGGGAGCCCTACGAGCAGTACTTC.

A single count supports this clone. The rearrangement uses TRBV19 and TRBJ1-2; 7 positions agree with TRBD1. CDR1 is LNHDA, CDR2 SQIVND, per germline (reference sequence). V was pared by 7 bases and J by 1 base, with 12 bases of the junction left unmatched. The length of the CDR3 is 16 residues. The DNA of the CDR3 is TGTGCCAGTACCCCTGAGAGGACAGGCGGTAACTATGGCTACACCTTC. It translates to CASTPERTGGNYGYTF.

The gene calls are TRBV5-1 and TRBJ1-3; D gene ambiguous. Germline V gene data show CDR1 as SGHRS and CDR2 as YFSETQ. Trimming took off 0 bases at V and 0 bases at J, with 4 bases between the two ends. This CDR3 spans 14 amino acids. The CDR3 sequence: CASSLDISGNTIYF. Written as DNA, the CDR3 is TGCGCCAGCAGCTTGGACATCTCTGGAAACACCATATATTTT.

The CDR3 DNA reads TGCGCCAGCAGCTTTCAGGGGGCCCAGCCCCAGCATTTT. This sequence encodes CASSFQGAQPQHF. The chain uses TRBV5-1 and TRBJ1-5; TRBD1 matches at 8 bases. This CDR3 spans 13 amino acids. In germline, CDR1 is SGHRS, CDR2 YFSETQ. The V and J ends lost 2 bases and 7 bases, in that order; junction bases with no gene match: 2.

The gene calls are TRBV25-1 and TRBJ1-2; D is possibly TRBD1 (6 bases). The ends were cut back, 5 bases at V and 3 bases at J, with 10 bases in the middle. The CDR3 has 13 amino acids. The V gene's germline CDR1 is MGHDK and CDR2 SYGVNS. The CDR3, as DNA: TGTGCCAGCAGTCGGGCAGGGGACTATGGCTACACCTTC. Protein product: CASSRAGDYGYTF.